The sequence of this T cell receptor beta chain was determined in a study of Graves' ophthalmopathy and Graves' hyperthyroidism. Study-level points and caveats: In predicting ophthalmopathy progression, the model reached 70.59% sensitivity and approximately 72% specificity. Ophthalmopathy and stable hyperthyroidism were discriminated by a 13-signature model, with roughly 90% sensitivity and nearly 84% specificity. Most expanded clonotypes in thyroid above 0.001 frequency also showed up in blood.

As the template, RNA transcripts were used to amplify TCR beta CDR3 regions. Second-round multiplex PCR followed a first-round RT-PCR using HTBI primers. TCRdb independently ran MiXCR on the multiplex PCR reads; one entry per CDR3 protein. The data show some 1.1 million distinct CDR3 sequences, with about 38% seen just once and approximately 10% held by the top ten. As for this clonotype: Its cognate antigen is unknown. One junction end disagrees with the germline gene, perhaps due to a read error.

This CDR3 is built from 16 residues. Germline assignment: CDR1 SEHNR and CDR2 FQNEAQ (reference sequence). The diagnosis was founded upon clinical symptoms, serum thyroxine, TRAb, thyroid ultrasound and orbital computed tomography. The chain has TRBV7-9 and TRBJ1-4, with a tentative D call TRBD1 (6 bases). The specimen was peripheral blood or thyroid tissue (not recorded which). This sequence was found in an adult man with Graves' hyperthyroidism. CDR3 region: CAGSQDRGRFNEKLFF. The CDR3 DNA sequence: TGTGCCGGCAGCCAAGATAGGGGGAGGTTTAATGAAAAACTGTTTTTT.